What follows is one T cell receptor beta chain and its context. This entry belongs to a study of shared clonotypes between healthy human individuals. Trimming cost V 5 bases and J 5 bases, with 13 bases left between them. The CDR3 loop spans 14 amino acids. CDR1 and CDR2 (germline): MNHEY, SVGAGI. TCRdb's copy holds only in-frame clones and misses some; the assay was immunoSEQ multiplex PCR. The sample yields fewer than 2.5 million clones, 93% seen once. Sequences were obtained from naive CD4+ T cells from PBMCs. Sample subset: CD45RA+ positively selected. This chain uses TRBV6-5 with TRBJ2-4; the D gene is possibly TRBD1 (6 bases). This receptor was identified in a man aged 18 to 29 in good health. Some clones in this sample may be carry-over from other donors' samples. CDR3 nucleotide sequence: TGTGCCAGCAGTCTAGGACAGCCGGAAAACATTCAGTACTTC. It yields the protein CASSLGQPENIQYF.